What follows is one TCR beta chain and its context. Its specificity is not known. These data belong to a study of shared clonotypes between healthy human individuals. Study-wide results and caveats: The study found lower generation probabilities in non-shared clonotypes than in those shared by all four donors. Clonotype sharing among donors was thought likely to change with sequencing depth. Between a handful of donors, naive CD4 clonotypes were shared at a level of approximately 5%.

Germline CDR1 SGHAT, CDR2 FQNNGV. After removal of 3 bases from V and 1 base from J, the junction contained 6 bases not matched to a gene. This CDR3 contains 17 residues. This table comes from immunoSEQ multiplex PCR, and its TCRdb copy is limited to in-frame clones, with some not included. The data contain 2 million to 2.5 million clones, just over 90% of them singletons. The authors divided CD4+ cells into CD45RA+ naive and CD45RA-negative memory subsets. Source material: naive CD4+ T cells from PBMCs. Documented subset: CD45RA+ positively selected. V gene TRBV11-2 combines with J gene TRBJ2-2; 9 bases line up with TRBD2. The sequence came from a man between 18 and 35 years old in good health. Some clones in this sample may be carry-over from other donors' samples. CDR3 protein: CASSLSGAGGNTGELFF. CDR3 sequence (DNA): TGTGCCAGCAGCTTGTCGGGAGCGGGGGGGAACACCGGGGAGCTGTTTTTT.